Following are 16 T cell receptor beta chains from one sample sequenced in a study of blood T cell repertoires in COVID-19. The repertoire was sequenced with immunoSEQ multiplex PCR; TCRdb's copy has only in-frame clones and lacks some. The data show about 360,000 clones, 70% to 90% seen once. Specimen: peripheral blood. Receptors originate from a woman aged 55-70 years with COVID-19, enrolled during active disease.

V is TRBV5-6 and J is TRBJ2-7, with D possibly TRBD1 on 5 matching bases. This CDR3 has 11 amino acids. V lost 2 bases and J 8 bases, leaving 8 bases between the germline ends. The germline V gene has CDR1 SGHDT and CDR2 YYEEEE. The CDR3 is CASSLRQKQYF. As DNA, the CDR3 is TGTGCCAGCAGCTTACGACAGAAGCAGTACTTC.

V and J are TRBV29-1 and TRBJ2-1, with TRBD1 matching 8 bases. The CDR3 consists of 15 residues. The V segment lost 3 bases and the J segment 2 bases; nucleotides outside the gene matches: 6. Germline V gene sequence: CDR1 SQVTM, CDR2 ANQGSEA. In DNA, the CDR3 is TGCAGCGTTGACCCAGGGGGCGTCCCCTACAATGAGCAGTTCTTC. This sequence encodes CSVDPGGVPYNEQFF.

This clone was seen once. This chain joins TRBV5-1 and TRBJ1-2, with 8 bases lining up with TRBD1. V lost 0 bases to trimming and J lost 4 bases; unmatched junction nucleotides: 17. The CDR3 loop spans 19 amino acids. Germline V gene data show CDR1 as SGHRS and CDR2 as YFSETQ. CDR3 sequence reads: CASSLARGRVGARGYGYTF. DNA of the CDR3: TGCGCCAGCAGCTTGGCCAGGGGGCGCGTAGGTGCCCGCGGCTATGGCTACACCTTC.

DNA for the CDR3: TGTGCCAGCTCACCATCTAACGAGCAGTACTTC. This translates into CASSPSNEQYF. This chain links TRBV18 with TRBJ2-7; no firm D call. CDR3 length: 11 residues. CDR1 KGHSH and CDR2 LQKENI come from the germline V gene. Trimming took 2 bases from V and 5 from J, leaving 4 bases between them. The whole variable domain, filled in from reference TRBV18 and TRBJ2-7, reads NAGVMQNPRHLVRRRGQEARLRCSPMKGHSHVYWYRQLPEEGLKFMVYLQKENIIDESGMPKERFSAEFPKEGPSILRIQQVVRGDSAAYFCASSPSNEQYFGPGTRLTVT.

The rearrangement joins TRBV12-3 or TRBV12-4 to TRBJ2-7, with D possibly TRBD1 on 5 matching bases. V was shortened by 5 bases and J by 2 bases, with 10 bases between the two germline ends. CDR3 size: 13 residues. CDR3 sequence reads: CASSGARPYEQYF. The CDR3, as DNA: TGTGCCAGCAGTGGGGCCCGTCCCTACGAGCAGTACTTC.

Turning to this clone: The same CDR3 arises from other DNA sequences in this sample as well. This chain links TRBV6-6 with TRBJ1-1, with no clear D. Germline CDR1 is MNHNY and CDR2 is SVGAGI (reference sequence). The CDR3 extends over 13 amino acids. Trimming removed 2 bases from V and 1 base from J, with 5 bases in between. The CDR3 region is CASSYAGNTEAFF. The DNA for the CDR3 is TGTGCCAGCAGTTACGCGGGGAACACTGAAGCTTTCTTT.

The CDR3 loop is CSVGGLASVDTQYF. CDR3 bases: TGCAGCGTTGGCGGACTAGCGTCAGTAGATACGCAGTATTTT. The J gene is TRBJ2-3, the V gene TRBV29-1; 9 nucleotides align to TRBD2. V gave up 4 bases and J gave up 5 bases; unmatched junction bases: 7. The CDR3 extends over 14 amino acids. The germline V gene has CDR1 SQVTM and CDR2 ANQGSEA.

CDR3 protein: CASSHRMIFGNTIYF. For the CDR3, the DNA is TGTGCCAGCAGCCACAGGATGATCTTTGGAAACACCATATATTTT. This chain joins TRBV16 and TRBJ1-3; the D is unclear. The CDR3 sequence is 15 residues long. V lost 3 bases to trimming and J lost 3 bases, with 12 bases between them. Germline CDR1 and CDR2: KGHSY and FQNENV.

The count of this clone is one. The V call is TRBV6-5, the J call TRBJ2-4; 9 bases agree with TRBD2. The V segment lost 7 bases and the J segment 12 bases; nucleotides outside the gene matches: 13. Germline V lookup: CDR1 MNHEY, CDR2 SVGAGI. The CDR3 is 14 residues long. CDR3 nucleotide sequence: TGTGCCAGCACGGCGGGGGGGGCATCGTCTAATCAGTACTTC. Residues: CASTAGGASSNQYF.

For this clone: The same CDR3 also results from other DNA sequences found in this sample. CDR3 protein: CASSPLGYGYTF. CDR3 in DNA: TGTGCCAGCTCACCCCTCGGGTATGGCTACACCTTC. V and J are TRBV18 and TRBJ1-2; D unclear. There are 12 residues in the CDR3. Germline V gene sequence: CDR1 KGHSH, CDR2 LQKENI. Trimming left V 3 bases short and J 5 bases short, with 7 bases between.

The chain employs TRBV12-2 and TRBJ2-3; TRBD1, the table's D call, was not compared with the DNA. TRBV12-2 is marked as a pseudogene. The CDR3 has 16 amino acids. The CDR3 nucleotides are TGTGCAAGTCGCTTACAGGACAGGCCTCCGGCAGATACGCAGTATTTT. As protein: CASRLQDRPPADTQYF.

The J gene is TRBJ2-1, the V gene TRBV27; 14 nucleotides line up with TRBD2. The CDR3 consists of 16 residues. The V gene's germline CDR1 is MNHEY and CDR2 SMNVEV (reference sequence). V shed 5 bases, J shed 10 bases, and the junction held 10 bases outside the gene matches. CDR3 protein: CASSLLGTSGRVEQFF. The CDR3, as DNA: TGTGCCAGCAGTCTCCTAGGGACTAGCGGGAGAGTCGAGCAGTTCTTC.

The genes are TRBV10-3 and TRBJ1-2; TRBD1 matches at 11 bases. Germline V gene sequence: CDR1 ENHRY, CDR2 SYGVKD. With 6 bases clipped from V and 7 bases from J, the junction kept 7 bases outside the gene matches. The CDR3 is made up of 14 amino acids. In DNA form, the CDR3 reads TGTGCCATCAGATTGGACAGGGGGCAAGGTGGCTACACCTTC. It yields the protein CAIRLDRGQGGYTF.

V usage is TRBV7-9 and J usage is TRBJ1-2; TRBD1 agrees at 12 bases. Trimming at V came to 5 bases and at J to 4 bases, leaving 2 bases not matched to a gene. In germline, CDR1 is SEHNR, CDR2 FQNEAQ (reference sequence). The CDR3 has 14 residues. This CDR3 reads CASSGTGGSYGYTF. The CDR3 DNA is TGTGCCAGCAGCGGGACAGGGGGCTCCTATGGCTACACCTTC. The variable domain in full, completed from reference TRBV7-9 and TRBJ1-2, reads DTGVSQNPRHKITKRGQNVTFRCDPISEHNRLYWYRQTLGQGPEFLTYFQNEAQLEKSRLLSDRFSAERPKGSFSTLEIQRTEQGDSAMYLCASSGTGGSYGYTFGSGTRLTVV.

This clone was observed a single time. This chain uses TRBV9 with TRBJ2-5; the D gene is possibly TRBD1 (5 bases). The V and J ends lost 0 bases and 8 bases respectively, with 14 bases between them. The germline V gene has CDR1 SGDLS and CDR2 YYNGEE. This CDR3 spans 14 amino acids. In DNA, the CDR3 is TGTGCCAGCAGCGTAGCAGTCAGGGCCGAAACCCAGTACTTC. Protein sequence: CASSVAVRAETQYF.

The CDR3 here is CASSPRDRTYEQYF. The CDR3 DNA reads as TGTGCCAGCAGTCCCCGGGACAGAACCTACGAGCAGTACTTC. This chain joins TRBV28 and TRBJ2-7; 7 bases match TRBD1. V was clipped by 5 bases and J by 2 bases; unmatched bases: 6. CDR1 MDHEN and CDR2 SYDVKM come from the germline V gene. This CDR3 has 14 residues.